The source of this TCR beta chain is a study of human T cells and chemical hapten exposure. Using its own MiXCR run on the RACE reads, TCRdb lists one record per CDR3 protein. The data contain some 80,000 distinct CDR3 sequences, 11% of them singletons. The germline gives CDR1 SGHVS, CDR2 FNYEAQ. This CDR3 comprises 14 residues. V shed 5 bases and J shed 3 bases, with 11 bases lying between them. Time point meaning: patch test 2, 6 weeks after DPC sensitization. The sample's treatment: therapeutic diphenylcyclopropenone sensitization with weekly scalp DPC. The table lists this clonotype with many counts.

Sequenced material: whole blood, taken in connection with sensitization to the hapten diphenylcyclopropenone (DPC). The receptor comes from a man between 18 and 35 years old with alopecia areata. Some clones in this sample may be carry-over from other donors' samples. The chain uses TRBV7-6 and TRBJ2-1; D not resolved. The CDR3 nucleotides read TGTGCCAGCAGCCCACTTATGGGCTACAATGAGCAGTTCTTC. Protein: CASSPLMGYNEQFF.